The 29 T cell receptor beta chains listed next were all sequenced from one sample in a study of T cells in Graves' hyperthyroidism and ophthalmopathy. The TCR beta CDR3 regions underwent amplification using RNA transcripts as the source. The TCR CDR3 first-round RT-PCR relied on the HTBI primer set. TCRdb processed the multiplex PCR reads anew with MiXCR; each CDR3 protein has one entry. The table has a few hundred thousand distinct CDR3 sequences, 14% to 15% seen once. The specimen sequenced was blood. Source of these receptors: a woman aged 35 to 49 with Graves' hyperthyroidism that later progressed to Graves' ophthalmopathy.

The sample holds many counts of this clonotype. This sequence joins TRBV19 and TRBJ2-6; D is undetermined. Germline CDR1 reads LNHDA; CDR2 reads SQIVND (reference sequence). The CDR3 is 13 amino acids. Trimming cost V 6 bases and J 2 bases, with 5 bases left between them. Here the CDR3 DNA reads TGTGCCAGTAGCCGTACTGGGGCCAACGTCCTGACTTTC. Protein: CASSRTGANVLTF.

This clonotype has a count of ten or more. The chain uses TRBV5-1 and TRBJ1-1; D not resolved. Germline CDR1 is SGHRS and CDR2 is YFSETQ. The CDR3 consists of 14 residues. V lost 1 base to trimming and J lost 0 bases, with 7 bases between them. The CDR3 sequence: CASSLTLMNTEAFF. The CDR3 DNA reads TGCGCCAGCAGCTTGACACTTATGAACACTGAAGCTTTCTTT.

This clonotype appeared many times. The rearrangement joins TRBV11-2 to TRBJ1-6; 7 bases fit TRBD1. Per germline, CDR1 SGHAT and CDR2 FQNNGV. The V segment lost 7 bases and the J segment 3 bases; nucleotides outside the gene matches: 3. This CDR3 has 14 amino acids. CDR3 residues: CASTWDSYNSPLHF. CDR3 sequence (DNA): TGTGCCAGCACCTGGGACAGCTATAATTCACCCCTCCACTTT.

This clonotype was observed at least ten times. CDR3 protein: CSGRAESYPYNEQFF. The DNA for the CDR3 is TGCAGTGGAAGAGCGGAGAGTTATCCCTACAATGAGCAGTTCTTC. The chain combines TRBV20-1 with TRBJ2-1; TRBD2 might be the D (5 bases). CDR3 length equals 15 residues. V was cut by 7 bases and J by 2 bases, with 18 bases left in between. From germline, CDR1 is DFQATT and CDR2 SNEGSKA (reference sequence).

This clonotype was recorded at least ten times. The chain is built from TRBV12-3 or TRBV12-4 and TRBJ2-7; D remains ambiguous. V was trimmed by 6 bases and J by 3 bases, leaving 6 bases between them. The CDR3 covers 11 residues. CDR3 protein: CASSGDYEQYF. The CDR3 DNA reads TGTGCCAGCAGCGGTGACTACGAGCAGTACTTC.

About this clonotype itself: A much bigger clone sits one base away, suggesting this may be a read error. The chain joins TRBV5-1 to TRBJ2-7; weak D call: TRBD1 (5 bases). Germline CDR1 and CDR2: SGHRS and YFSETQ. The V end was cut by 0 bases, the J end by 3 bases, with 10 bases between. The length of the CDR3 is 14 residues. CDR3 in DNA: TGCGCCAGCAGCTTGGATTCAGGGAACTACGAGCAGTACGTC. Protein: CASSLDSGNYEQYV.

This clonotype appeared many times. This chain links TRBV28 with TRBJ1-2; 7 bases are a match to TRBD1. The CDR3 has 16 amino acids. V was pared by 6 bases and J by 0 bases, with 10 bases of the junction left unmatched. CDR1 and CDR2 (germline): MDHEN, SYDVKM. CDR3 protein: CASSFAPGQSNYGYTF. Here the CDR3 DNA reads TGTGCCAGCAGCTTCGCACCGGGACAGTCTAACTATGGCTACACCTTC.

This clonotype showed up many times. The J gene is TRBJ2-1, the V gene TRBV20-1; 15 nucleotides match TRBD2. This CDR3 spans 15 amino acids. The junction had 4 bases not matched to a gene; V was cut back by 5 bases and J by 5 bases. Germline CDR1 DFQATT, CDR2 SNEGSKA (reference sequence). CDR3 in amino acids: CSAPGTSGRNNEQFF. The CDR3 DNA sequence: TGCAGTGCTCCAGGGACTAGCGGGAGGAACAATGAGCAGTTCTTC.

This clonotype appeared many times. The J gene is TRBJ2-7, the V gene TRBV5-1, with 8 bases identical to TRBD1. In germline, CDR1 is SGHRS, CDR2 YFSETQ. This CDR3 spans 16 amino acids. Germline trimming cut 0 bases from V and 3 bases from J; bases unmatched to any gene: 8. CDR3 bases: TGCGCCAGCAGCTTGGGACAGGGGAAGGCGGGCTACGAGCAGTACTTC. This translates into CASSLGQGKAGYEQYF. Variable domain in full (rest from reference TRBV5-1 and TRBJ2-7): KAGVTQTPRYLIKTRGQQVTLSCSPISGHRSVSWYQQTPGQGLQFLFEYFSETQRNKGNFPGRFSGRQFSNSRSEMNVSTLELGDSALYLCASSLGQGKAGYEQYFGPGTRLTVT.

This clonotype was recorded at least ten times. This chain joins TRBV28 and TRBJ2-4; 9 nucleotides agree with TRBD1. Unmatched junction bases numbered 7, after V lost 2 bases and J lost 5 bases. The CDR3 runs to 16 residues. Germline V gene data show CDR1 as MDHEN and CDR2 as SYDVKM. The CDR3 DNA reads TGTGCCAGCAGTTTAGGACAGGGGACCGCAGAAAACATTCAGTACTTC. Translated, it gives CASSLGQGTAENIQYF. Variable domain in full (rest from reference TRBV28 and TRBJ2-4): DVKVTQSSRYLVKRTGEKVFLECVQDMDHENMFWYRQDPGLGLRLIYFSYDVKMKEKGDIPEGYSVSREKKERFSLILESASTNQTSMYLCASSLGQGTAENIQYFGAGTRLSVL.

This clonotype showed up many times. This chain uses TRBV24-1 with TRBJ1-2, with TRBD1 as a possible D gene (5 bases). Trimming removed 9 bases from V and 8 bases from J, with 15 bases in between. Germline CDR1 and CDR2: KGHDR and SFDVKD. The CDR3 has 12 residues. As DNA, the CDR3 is TGTGCCACCGAGGACCCAGGGAACGGCTACACCTTC. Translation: CATEDPGNGYTF.

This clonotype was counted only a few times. CDR3 nucleotides: TGTGCCAGCAGCACACAGTACGGTGAGCAGTTCTTC. Translation gives CASSTQYGEQFF. The V call is TRBV9, the J call TRBJ2-1, with D uncertain. The CDR3 runs to 12 residues. Germline CDR1 and CDR2: SGDLS and YYNGEE. The V end was cut by 4 bases, the J end by 9 bases, with 11 bases between.

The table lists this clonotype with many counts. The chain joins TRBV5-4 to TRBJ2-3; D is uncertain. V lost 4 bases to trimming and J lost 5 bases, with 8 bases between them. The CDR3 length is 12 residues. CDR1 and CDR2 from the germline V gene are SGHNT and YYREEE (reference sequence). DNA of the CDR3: TGTGCCAGCAGCCCCTCAGGAGATACGCAGTATTTT. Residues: CASSPSGDTQYF.

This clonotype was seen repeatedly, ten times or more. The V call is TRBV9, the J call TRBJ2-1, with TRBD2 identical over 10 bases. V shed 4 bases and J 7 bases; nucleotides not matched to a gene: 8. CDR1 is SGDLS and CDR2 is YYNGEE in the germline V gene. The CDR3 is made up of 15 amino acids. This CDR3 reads CASSSLAGAGNEQFF. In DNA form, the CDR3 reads TGTGCCAGCAGCTCGCTAGCGGGAGCAGGGAATGAGCAGTTCTTC.

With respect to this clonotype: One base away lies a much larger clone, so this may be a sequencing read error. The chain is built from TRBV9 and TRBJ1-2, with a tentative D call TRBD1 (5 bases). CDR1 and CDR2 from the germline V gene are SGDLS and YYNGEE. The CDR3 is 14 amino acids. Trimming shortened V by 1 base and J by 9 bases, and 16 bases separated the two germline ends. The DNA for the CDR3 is TGTGCCAGCAGCGTACATCAGGGACCCTTGAGCTACACCTTC. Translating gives CASSVHQGPLSYTF.

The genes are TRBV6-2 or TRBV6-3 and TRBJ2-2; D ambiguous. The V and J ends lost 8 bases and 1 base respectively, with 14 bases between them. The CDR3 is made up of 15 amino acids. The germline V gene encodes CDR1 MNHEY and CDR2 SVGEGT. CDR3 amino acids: CASGPAQLNTGELFF. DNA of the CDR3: TGTGCCAGCGGCCCGGCTCAATTGAACACCGGGGAGCTGTTTTTT.

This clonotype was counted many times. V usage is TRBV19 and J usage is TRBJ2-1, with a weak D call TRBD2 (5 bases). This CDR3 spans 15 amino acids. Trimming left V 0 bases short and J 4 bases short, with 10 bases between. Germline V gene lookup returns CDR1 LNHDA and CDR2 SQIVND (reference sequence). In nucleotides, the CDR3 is TGTGCCAGTAGTATAGAACGGAGCGGTTACAATGAGCAGTTCTTC. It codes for CASSIERSGYNEQFF. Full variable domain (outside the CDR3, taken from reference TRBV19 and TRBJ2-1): DGGITQSPKYLFRKEGQNVTLSCEQNLNHDAMYWYRQDPGQGLRLIYYSQIVNDFQKGDIAEGYSVSREKKESFPLTVTSAQKNPTAFYLCASSIERSGYNEQFFGPGTRLTVL.

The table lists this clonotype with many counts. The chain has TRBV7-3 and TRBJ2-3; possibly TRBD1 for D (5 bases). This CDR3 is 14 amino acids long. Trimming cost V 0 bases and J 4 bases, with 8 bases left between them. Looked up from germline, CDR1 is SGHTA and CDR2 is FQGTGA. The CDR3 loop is CASSLTLGADTQYF. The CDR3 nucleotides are TGTGCCAGCAGCTTAACGTTAGGGGCAGATACGCAGTATTTT.

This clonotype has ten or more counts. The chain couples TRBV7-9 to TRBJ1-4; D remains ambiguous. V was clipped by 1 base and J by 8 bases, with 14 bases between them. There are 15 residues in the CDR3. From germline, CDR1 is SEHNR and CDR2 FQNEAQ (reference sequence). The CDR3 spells CASSLGTTPKEKLFF. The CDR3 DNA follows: TGTGCCAGCAGCTTAGGGACCACTCCAAAGGAAAAACTGTTTTTT.

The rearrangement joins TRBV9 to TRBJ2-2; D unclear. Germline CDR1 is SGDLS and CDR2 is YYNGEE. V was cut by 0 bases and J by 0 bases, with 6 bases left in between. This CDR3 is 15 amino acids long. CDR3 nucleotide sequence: TGTGCCAGCAGCGTAGACGGCGCGAACACCGGGGAGCTGTTTTTT. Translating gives CASSVDGANTGELFF.

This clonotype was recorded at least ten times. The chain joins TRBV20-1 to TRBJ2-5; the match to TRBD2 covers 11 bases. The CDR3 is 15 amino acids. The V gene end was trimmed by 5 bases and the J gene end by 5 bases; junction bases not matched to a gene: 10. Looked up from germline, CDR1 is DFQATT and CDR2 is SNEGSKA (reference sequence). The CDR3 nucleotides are TGCAGTGCTGACACTAGCGGGAGTGGCCGGGAGACCCAGTACTTC. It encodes CSADTSGSGRETQYF.

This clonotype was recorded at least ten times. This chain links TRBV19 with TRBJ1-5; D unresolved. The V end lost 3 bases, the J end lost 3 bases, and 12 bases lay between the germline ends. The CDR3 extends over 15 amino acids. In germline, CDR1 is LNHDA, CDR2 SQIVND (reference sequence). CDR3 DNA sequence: TGTGCCAGTAGTATTATAAAAGGGTTCAATCAGCCCCAGCATTTT. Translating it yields CASSIIKGFNQPQHF.

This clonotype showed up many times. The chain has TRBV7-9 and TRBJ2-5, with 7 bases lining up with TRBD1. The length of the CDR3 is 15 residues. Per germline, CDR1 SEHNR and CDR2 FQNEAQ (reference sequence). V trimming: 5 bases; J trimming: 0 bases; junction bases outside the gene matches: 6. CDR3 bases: TGTGCCAGCAGCGATCCCAGGGGGTACCAAGAGACCCAGTACTTC. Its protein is CASSDPRGYQETQYF.

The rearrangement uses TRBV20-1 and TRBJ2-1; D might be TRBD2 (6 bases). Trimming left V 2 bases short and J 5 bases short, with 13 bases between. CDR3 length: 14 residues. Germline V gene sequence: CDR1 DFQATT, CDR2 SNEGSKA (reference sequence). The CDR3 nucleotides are TGCAGTGCTAGAAAGTTAGCGGAGAACAATGAGCAGTTCTTC. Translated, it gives CSARKLAENNEQFF.

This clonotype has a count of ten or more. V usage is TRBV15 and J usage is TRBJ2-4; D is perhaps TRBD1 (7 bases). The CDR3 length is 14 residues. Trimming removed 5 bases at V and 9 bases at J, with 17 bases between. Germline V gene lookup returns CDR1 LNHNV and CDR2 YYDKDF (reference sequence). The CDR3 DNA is TGTGCCACCAGCTCCGACAGGGAGGTTAGCATTCAGTACTTC. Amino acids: CATSSDREVSIQYF.

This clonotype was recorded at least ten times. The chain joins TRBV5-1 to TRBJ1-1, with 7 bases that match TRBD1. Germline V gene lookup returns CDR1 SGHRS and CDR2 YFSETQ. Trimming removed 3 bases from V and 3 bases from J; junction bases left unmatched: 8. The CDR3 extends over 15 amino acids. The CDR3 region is CASSSGTDLYTEAFF. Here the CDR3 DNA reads TGCGCCAGCAGCTCGGGGACAGATTTGTACACTGAAGCTTTCTTT. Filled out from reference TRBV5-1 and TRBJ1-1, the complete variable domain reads KAGVTQTPRYLIKTRGQQVTLSCSPISGHRSVSWYQQTPGQGLQFLFEYFSETQRNKGNFPGRFSGRQFSNSRSEMNVSTLELGDSALYLCASSSGTDLYTEAFFGQGTRLTVV.

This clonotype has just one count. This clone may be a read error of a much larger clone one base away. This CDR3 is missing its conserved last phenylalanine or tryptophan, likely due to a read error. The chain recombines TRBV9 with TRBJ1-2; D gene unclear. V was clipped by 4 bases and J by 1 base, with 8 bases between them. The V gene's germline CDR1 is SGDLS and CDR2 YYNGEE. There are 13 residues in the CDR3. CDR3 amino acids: CASSKSSNYGYTL. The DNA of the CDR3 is TGTGCCAGCAGCAAGAGTAGTAACTATGGCTACACCTTG.

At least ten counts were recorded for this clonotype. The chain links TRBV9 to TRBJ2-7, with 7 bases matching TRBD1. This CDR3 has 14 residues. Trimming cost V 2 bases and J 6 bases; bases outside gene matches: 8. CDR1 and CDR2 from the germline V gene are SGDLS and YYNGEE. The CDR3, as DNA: TGTGCCAGCAGCGTGGGGACAGTTCACTCCGAGCAGTACTTC. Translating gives CASSVGTVHSEQYF.

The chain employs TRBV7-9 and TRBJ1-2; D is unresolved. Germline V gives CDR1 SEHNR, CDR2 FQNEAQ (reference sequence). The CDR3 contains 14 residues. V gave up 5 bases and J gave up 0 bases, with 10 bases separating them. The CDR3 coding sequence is TGTGCCAGCAGCAACCGACGGACTAACTATGGCTACACCTTC. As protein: CASSNRRTNYGYTF.